The clone carrying this T cell receptor (beta chain) is deemed medium-sized (0.01 to 0.1%). Its matching antigen is unknown. This sample stems from a study of spatial heterogeneity in lung cancer. The wider study: More beta-chain than alpha-chain sequences were consistently detected. The study's findings and limits: Alpha and beta chain coverage of tumor T cells was estimated at about 7.5% and 12%, respectively. For expanded intratumoral alpha and beta TCRs, counts tracked tumor mutation counts.

The time point was: sample taken at primary tumor resection. Using its own MiXCR run on the 5' RACE reads, TCRdb lists one record per CDR3 protein. The repertoire consists of over 5,000 distinct CDR3 sequences, with roughly 8% occurring once and the leading ten covering 16%. The CDR3 contains 15 residues. CDR1 and CDR2 from the germline V gene are MGHRA and YSYEKL. Trimming cost V 4 bases and J 2 bases; bases outside gene matches: 5. This receptor was obtained from a female donor with early-stage non-small cell lung cancer. This chain uses TRBV4-1 with TRBJ2-7; 10 bases are a match to TRBD2. This specimen was lung tumor tissue, taken at surgery. CDR3: CASSPGLAVPYEQYF. The DNA of the CDR3 is TGCGCCAGCAGCCCCGGACTAGCGGTCCCCTACGAGCAGTACTTC.